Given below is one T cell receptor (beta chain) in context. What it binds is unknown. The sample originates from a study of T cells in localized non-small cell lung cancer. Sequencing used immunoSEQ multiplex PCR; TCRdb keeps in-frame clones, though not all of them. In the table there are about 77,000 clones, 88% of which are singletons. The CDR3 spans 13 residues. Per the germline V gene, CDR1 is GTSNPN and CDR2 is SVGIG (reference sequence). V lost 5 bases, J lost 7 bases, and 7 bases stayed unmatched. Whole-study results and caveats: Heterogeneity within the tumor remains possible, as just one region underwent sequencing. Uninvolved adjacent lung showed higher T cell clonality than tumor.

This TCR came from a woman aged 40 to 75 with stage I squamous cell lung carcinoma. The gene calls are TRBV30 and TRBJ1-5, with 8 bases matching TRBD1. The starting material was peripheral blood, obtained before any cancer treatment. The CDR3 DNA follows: TGTGCCTGGGACAGGGGAATGAACCAGCCCCAGCATTTT. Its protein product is CAWDRGMNQPQHF.